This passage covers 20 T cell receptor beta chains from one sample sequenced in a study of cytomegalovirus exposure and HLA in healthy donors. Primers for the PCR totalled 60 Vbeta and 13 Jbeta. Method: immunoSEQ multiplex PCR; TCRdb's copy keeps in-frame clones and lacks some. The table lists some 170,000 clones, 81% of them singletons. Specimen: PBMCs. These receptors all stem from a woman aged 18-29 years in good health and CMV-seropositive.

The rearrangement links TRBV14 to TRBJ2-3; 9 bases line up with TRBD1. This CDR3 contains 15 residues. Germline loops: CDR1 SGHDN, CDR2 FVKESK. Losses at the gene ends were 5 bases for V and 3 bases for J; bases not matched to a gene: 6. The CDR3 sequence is CASSKRTGETDTQYF. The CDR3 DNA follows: TGTGCCAGCAGCAAAAGGACAGGGGAAACAGATACGCAGTATTTT.

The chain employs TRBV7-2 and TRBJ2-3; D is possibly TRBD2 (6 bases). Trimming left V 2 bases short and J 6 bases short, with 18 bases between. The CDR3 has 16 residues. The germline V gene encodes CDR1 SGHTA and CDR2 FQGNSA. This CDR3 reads CASSLLRLADIDTQYF. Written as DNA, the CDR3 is TGTGCCAGCAGCTTATTAAGATTAGCGGACATTGATACGCAGTATTTT.

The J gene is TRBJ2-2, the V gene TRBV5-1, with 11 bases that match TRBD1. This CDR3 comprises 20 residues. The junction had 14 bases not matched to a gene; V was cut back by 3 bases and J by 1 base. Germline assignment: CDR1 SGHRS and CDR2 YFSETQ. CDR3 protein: CASSYTGTGGAPMNTGELFF. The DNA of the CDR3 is TGCGCCAGCAGCTACACCGGGACAGGGGGGGCCCCAATGAACACCGGGGAGCTGTTTTTT.

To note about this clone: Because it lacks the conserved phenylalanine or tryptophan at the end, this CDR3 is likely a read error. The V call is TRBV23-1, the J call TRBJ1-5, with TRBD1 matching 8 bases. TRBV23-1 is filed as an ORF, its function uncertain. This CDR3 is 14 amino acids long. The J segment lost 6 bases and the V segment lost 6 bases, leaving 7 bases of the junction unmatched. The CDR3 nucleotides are TGCGCCAGCAGAAACAGGGGGGAGTTTCAGCCCCAGCATCTT. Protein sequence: CASRNRGEFQPQHL.

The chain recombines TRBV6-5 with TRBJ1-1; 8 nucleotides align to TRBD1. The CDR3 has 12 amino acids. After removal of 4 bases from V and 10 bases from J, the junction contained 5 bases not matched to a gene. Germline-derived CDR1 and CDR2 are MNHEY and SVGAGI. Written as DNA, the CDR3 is TGTGCCAGCAGTTTTCAAGGACAGGGAGCTTTCTTT. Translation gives CASSFQGQGAFF.

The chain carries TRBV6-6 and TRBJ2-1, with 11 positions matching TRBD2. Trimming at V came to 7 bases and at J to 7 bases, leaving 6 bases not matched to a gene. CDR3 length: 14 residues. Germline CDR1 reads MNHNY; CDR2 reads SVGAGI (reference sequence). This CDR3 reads CASILAGGGNEQFF. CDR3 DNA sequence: TGTGCCAGCATTCTAGCGGGGGGCGGGAATGAGCAGTTCTTC.

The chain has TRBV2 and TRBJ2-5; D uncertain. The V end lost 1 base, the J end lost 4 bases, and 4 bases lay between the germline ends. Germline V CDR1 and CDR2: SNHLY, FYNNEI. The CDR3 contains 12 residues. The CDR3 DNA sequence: TGTGCCAGCAGTGAAGGGAGAGAGACCCAGTACTTC. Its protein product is CASSEGRETQYF.

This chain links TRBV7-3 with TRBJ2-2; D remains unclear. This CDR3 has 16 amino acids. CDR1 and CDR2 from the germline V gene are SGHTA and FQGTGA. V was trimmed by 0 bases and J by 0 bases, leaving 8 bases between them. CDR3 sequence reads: CASSLTYPSNTGELFF. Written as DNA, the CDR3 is TGTGCCAGCAGCTTAACCTACCCCTCGAACACCGGGGAGCTGTTTTTT.

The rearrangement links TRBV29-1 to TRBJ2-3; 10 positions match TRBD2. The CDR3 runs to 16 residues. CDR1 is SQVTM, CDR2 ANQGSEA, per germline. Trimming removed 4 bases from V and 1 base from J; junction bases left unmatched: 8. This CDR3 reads CSVGLAGALRTDTQYF. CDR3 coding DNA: TGCAGCGTTGGCCTAGCGGGGGCCCTCCGCACAGATACGCAGTATTTT.

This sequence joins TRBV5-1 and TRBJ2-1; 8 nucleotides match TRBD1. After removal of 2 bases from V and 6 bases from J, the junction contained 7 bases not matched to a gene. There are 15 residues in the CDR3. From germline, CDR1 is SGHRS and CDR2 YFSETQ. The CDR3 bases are TGCGCCAGCAGCTTTCGCCAGGGGGCGAGCAATGAGCAGTTCTTC. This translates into CASSFRQGASNEQFF. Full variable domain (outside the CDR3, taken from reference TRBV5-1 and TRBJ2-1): KAGVTQTPRYLIKTRGQQVTLSCSPISGHRSVSWYQQTPGQGLQFLFEYFSETQRNKGNFPGRFSGRQFSNSRSEMNVSTLELGDSALYLCASSFRQGASNEQFFGPGTRLTVL.

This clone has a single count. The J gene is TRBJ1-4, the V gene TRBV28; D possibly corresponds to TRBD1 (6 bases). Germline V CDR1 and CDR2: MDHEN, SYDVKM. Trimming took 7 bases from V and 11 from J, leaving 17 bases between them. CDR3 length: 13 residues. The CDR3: CASTITVGQKLFF. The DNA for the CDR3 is TGTGCCAGCACCATCACGGTCGGACAGAAACTGTTTTTT.

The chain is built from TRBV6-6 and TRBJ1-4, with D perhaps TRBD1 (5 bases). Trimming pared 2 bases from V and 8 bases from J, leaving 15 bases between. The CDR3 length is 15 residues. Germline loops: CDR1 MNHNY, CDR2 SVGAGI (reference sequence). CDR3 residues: CASSYGGESGEKLFF. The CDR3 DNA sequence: TGTGCCAGCAGTTACGGGGGGGAATCAGGAGAAAAACTGTTTTTT.

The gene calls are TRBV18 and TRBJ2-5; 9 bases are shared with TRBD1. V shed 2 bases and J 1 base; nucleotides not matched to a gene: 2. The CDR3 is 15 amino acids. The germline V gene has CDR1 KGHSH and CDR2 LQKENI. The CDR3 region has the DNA TGTGCCAGCTCACCAGACAGGGGGAGCCAAGAGACCCAGTACTTC. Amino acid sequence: CASSPDRGSQETQYF.

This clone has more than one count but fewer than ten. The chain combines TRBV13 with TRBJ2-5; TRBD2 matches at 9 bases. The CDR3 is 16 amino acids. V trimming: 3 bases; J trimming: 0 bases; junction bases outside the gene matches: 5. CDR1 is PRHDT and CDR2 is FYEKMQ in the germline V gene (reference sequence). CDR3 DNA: TGTGCCAGCAGCTTCCGAGTAGCGGGGGACCAAGAGACCCAGTACTTC. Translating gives CASSFRVAGDQETQYF.

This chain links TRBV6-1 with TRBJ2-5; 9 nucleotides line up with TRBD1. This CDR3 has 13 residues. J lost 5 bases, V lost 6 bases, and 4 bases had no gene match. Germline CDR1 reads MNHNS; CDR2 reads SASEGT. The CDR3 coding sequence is TGTGCCAGCAGAGACAGGGGGGCTGAGACCCAGTACTTC. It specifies CASRDRGAETQYF.

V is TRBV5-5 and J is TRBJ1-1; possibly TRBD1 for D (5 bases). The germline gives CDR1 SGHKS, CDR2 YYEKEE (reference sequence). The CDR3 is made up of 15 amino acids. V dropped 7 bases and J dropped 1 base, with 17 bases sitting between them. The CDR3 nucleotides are TGTGCCAGCCAATCACAACCGACAGCGAACACTGAAGCTTTCTTT. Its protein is CASQSQPTANTEAFF.

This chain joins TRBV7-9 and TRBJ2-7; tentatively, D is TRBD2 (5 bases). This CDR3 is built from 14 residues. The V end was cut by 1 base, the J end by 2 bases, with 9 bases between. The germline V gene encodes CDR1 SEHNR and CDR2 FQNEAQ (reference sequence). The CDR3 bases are TGTGCCAGCAGCTTAGTCGGGGTCACCTACGAGCAGTACTTC. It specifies CASSLVGVTYEQYF.

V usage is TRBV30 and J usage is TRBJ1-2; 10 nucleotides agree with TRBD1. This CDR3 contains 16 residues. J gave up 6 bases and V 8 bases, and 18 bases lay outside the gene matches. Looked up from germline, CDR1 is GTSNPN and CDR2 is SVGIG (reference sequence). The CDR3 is CAGKTGTGASLDGYTF. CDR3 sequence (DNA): TGTGCCGGTAAAACCGGGACAGGGGCCTCCCTGGATGGCTACACCTTC.

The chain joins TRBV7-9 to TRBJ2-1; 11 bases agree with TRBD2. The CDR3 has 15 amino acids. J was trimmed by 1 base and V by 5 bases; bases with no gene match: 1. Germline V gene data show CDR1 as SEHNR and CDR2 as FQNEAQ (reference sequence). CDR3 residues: CASSRLAGSYNEQFF. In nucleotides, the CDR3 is TGTGCCAGCAGCCGACTAGCGGGGTCCTACAATGAGCAGTTCTTC.

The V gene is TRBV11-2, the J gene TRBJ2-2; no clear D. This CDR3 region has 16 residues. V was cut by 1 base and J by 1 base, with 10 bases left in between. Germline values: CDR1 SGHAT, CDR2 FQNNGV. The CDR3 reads CASSLGVRQNTGELFF. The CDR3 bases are TGTGCCAGCAGCTTAGGCGTAAGACAGAACACCGGGGAGCTGTTTTTT.